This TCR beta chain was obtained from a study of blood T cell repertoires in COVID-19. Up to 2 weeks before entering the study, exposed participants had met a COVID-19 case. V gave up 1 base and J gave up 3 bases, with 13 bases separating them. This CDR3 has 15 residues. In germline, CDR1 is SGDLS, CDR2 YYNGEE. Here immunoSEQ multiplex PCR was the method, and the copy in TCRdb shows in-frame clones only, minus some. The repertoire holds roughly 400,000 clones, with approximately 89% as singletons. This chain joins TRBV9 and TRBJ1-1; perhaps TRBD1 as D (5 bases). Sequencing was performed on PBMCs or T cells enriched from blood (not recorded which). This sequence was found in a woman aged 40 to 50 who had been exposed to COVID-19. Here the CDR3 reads CASSVKGSGDTEAFF. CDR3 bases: TGTGCCAGCAGCGTAAAGGGGTCGGGTGACACTGAAGCTTTCTTT.